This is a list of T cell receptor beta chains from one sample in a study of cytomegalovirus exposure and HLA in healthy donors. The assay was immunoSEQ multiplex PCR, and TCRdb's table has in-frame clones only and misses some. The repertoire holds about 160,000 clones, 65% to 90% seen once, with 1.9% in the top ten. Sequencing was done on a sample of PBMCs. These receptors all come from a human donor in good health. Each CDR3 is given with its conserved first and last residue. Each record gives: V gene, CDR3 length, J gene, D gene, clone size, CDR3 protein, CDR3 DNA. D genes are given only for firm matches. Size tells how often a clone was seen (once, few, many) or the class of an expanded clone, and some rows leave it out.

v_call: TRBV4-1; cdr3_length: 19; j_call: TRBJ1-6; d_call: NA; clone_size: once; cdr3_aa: CASSQDTGPSSSYNSPLHF; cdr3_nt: TGCGCCAGCAGCCAAGATACAGGACCCTCAAGCTCCTATAATTCACCCCTCCACTTT
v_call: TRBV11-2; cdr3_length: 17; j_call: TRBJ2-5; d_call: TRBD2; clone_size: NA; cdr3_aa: CASSFYLSRGGGETQYF; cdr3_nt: TGTGCCAGCAGCTTTTATCTGTCGCGAGGCGGGGGGGAGACCCAGTACTTC
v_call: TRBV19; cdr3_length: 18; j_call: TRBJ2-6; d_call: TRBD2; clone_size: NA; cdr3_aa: CASSIDIAGGSGANVLTF; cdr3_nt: TGTGCCAGTAGTATAGATATAGCGGGGGGGTCTGGGGCCAACGTCCTGACTTTC
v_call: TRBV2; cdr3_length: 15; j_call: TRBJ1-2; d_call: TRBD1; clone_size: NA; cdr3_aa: CASSERQGANYGYTF; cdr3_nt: TGTGCCAGCAGTGAAAGACAGGGGGCTAACTATGGCTACACCTTC
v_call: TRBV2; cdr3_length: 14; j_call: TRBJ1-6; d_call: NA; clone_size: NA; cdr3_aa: CASHARTYNSPLHF; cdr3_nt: TGTGCCAGCCATGCCAGAACCTATAATTCACCCCTCCACTTT
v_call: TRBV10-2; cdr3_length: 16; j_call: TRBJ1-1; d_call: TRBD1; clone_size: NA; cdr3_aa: CASSEPGQGVDAEAFF; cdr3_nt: TGCGCCAGCAGTGAACCGGGACAGGGTGTTGATGCTGAAGCTTTCTTT
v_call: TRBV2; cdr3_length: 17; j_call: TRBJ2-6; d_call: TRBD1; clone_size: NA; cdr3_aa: CASSDDRGGAGANVLTF; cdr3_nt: TGTGCCAGCAGCGATGACAGGGGAGGAGCTGGGGCCAACGTCCTGACTTTC
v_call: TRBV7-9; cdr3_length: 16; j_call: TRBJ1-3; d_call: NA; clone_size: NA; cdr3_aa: CASSFGGRLNGNTIYF; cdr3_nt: TGTGCCAGCAGCTTTGGGGGGAGATTAAATGGAAACACCATATATTTT
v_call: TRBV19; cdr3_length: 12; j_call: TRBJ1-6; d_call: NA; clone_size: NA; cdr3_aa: CASRSDNSPLHF; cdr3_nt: TGTGCCAGTAGGTCCGATAATTCACCCCTCCACTTT
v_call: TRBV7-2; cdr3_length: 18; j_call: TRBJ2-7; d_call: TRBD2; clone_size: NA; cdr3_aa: CASSLASSTSGLSYEQYF; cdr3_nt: TGTGCCAGCAGCTTAGCGTCTTCGACTAGCGGACTCTCCTACGAGCAGTACTTC
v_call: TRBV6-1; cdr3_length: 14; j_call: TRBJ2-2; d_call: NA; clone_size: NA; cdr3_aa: CASSEARNTGELFF; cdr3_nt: TGTGCCAGCAGTGAAGCGAGGAACACCGGGGAGCTGTTTTTT
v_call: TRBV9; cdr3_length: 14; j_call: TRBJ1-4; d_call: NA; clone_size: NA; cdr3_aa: CASSVAGRDEKLFF; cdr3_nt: TGTGCCAGCAGCGTAGCAGGGAGGGATGAAAAACTGTTTTTT
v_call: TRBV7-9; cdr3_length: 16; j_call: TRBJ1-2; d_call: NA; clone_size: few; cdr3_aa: CASSSFMISKDSGYTF; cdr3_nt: TGTGCCAGCAGCTCCTTTATGATCTCAAAAGACAGTGGCTACACCTTC
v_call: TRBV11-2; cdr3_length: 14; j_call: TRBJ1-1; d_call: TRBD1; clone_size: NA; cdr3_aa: CASSLTGLNTEAFF; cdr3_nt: TGTGCCAGCAGCTTGACAGGGTTGAACACTGAAGCTTTCTTT
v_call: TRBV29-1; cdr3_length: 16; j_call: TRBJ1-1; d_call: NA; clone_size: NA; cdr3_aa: CSERPQGRAPREEAFF; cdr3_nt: TGCAGCGAAAGACCGCAGGGCAGGGCCCCAAGAGAGGAAGCTTTCTTT
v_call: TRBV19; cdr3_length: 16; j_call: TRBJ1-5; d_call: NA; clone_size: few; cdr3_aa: CASTMTGGAGNQPQHF; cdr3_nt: TGTGCCAGTACCATGACGGGGGGCGCCGGCAATCAGCCCCAGCATTTT